Listed here is a single TCR beta chain. Its cognate antigen is unknown. The sample belongs to a study of cytomegalovirus exposure and HLA in healthy donors. PCR employed 60 Vbeta and 13 Jbeta primers. Per the original data handling: Tens of millions of unique TCR beta chains, about 11 million of them shared, were counted by a later analysis. The assay was immunoSEQ multiplex PCR, and TCRdb's table has in-frame clones only and misses some. D and trimming were read from the DNA, whereas the V and J calls and clone size are those reported in that table. The table includes 140,000 to 150,000 clones, about 83% detected once. The CDR3 is made up of 14 amino acids. Germline-derived CDR1 and CDR2 are SGHDT and YYEEEE. Trimming took off 4 bases at V and 5 bases at J, with 13 bases between the two ends. Study results and caveats: Roughly uniform sequencing depth across donors was assumed, possibly incorrectly. Association with HLA alleles at 0.05 false discovery rate was found for 16,951 TCR beta sequences in a later analysis. A classifier reportedly called cytomegalovirus status with high sensitivity and specificity.

The source of this sequence is a man aged 35 to 55 in good health and CMV-seropositive. The sample taken for sequencing was PBMCs. This chain links TRBV5-6 with TRBJ2-1, with D perhaps TRBD1 (6 bases). The CDR3 is CASSRVDSNNEQFF. The CDR3 DNA sequence: TGTGCCAGCAGCCGGGTGGACAGCAACAATGAGCAGTTCTTC.